A single sample is the source of the 25 T cell receptor beta chains below, sequenced in a study of vaccination effects on CD4 cells after COVID-19. Prior to sequencing, the ViraFEST assay stimulated PBMC with viral peptide pools, which expanded the antigen-specific CD4+ T cells. Culture lasted around eleven days before CD4+ T cell isolation. Participants received two doses of either the BNT162b2 or mRNA-1273 vaccine. Only in-frame clones appear in the TCRdb table, and some are missing; sequencing was by immunoSEQ multiplex PCR. The sample includes some 30,000 clones, more than 75% of them seen just once. No antigen has been assigned to these receptors. The material sequenced was CD4+ T cells from PBMCs cultured with HCoV-NL63 spike peptides, taken after COVID-19 vaccination. The receptors come from a human donor who received a COVID-19 vaccine. Some clones in this sample may be carry-over from other donors' samples.

This clone showed up just a few times. The rearrangement links TRBV24-1 to TRBJ1-1; D not certain. Germline loops: CDR1 KGHDR, CDR2 SFDVKD. The V end was cut by 0 bases, the J end by 0 bases, with 7 bases between. The CDR3 consists of 15 residues. CDR3 nucleotide sequence: TGTGCCACCAGTGATTTGGGCCGGATGAACACTGAAGCTTTCTTT. Residues: CATSDLGRMNTEAFF.

The chain links TRBV19 to TRBJ1-2, with 11 bases lining up with TRBD1. V was pared by 2 bases and J by 4 bases, with 12 bases of the junction left unmatched. The CDR3 spans 18 residues. The germline CDR1 and CDR2 sequences are LNHDA and SQIVND (reference sequence). CDR3 DNA sequence: TGTGCCAGTAGTATATCGGCCGGGGACAGGGGGAGCGGCTATGGCTACACCTTC. As protein: CASSISAGDRGSGYGYTF. Filled out from reference TRBV19 and TRBJ1-2, the complete variable domain reads DGGITQSPKYLFRKEGQNVTLSCEQNLNHDAMYWYRQDPGQGLRLIYYSQIVNDFQKGDIAEGYSVSREKKESFPLTVTSAQKNPTAFYLCASSISAGDRGSGYGYTFGSGTRLTVV.

This rearrangement joins TRBV5-1 to TRBJ2-1; D might be TRBD1 (5 bases). Between the trimmed V and J ends, which lost 0 bases and 1 base, there was a span of 20 bases. Germline V gives CDR1 SGHRS, CDR2 YFSETQ. The CDR3 has 19 amino acids. The CDR3 reads CASSLGLGRVLKSYNEQFF. The CDR3 DNA follows: TGCGCCAGCAGCTTGGGTCTTGGCAGGGTCTTGAAATCCTACAATGAGCAGTTCTTC.

The rearrangement uses TRBV27 and TRBJ1-5, with 7 bases aligning to TRBD1. The germline V gene has CDR1 MNHEY and CDR2 SMNVEV (reference sequence). CDR3 length: 17 residues. The J segment lost 0 bases and the V segment lost 6 bases, leaving 11 bases of the junction unmatched. CDR3 in DNA: TGTGCCAGCAGCCTCGCGACAGGGCAAGGTAGCAATCAGCCCCAGCATTTT. Amino acids: CASSLATGQGSNQPQHF.

This chain joins TRBV30 and TRBJ1-2; D is unresolved. The CDR3 runs to 13 residues. Germline V gene lookup returns CDR1 GTSNPN and CDR2 SVGIG (reference sequence). The ends were cut back, 2 bases at V and 6 bases at J, with 13 bases in the middle. The CDR3 DNA reads as TGTGCCTGGAGTATGCAGCTTCTGAATGGCTACACCTTC. Amino acids: CAWSMQLLNGYTF.

This clone was seen a single time. The chain combines TRBV12-3 or TRBV12-4 with TRBJ1-6; no firm D call. CDR3 length: 13 residues. The V end was cut by 2 bases, the J end by 4 bases, with 3 bases between. The CDR3 DNA is TGTGCCAGCAGTTTACAATATAATTCACCCCTCCACTTT. It specifies CASSLQYNSPLHF.

The rearrangement joins TRBV6-1 to TRBJ2-1, with a tentative D call TRBD1 (6 bases). Trimming took off 3 bases at V and 2 bases at J, with 8 bases between the two ends. Germline-derived CDR1 and CDR2 are MNHNS and SASEGT. The CDR3 covers 14 residues. The CDR3 sequence: CASSEGQTYNEQFF. The CDR3 region has the DNA TGTGCCAGCAGTGAGGGACAAACCTACAATGAGCAGTTCTTC.

This clone was seen just once. The chain uses TRBV5-4 and TRBJ1-4, with D perhaps matching TRBD1 (5 bases). V lost 2 bases to trimming and J lost 8 bases, with 10 bases between them. The germline V gene encodes CDR1 SGHNT and CDR2 YYREEE (reference sequence). This CDR3 is 13 amino acids long. CDR3 in amino acids: CASSLGGTEKLFF. In DNA form, the CDR3 reads TGTGCCAGCAGCTTAGGTGGGACCGAAAAACTGTTTTTT.

The V call is TRBV9, the J call TRBJ1-2; 10 bases are a match to TRBD1. Germline V gene data show CDR1 as SGDLS and CDR2 as YYNGEE. This CDR3 has 15 residues. The V gene end was trimmed by 3 bases and the J gene end by 8 bases; junction bases not matched to a gene: 10. CDR3 DNA sequence: TGTGCCAGCAGCGCCAGATCGACAGGGGGCTCCGGCTACACCTTC. It codes for CASSARSTGGSGYTF.

Worth noting for this clone: The junction departs from germline at one end; a sequencing error may be responsible. V gene TRBV14 combines with J gene TRBJ1-3; D is possibly TRBD1 (6 bases). The germline CDR1 and CDR2 sequences are SGHDN and FVKESK. The CDR3 runs 17 residues. In nucleotides, the CDR3 is TGTGCCAGCAGCCAAGGACCGGGACAAAACTCTGGAAACACCATTTATTTT. As protein: CASSQGPGQNSGNTIYF.

The genes are TRBV12-3 or TRBV12-4 and TRBJ1-1; tentatively, D is TRBD1 (5 bases). The CDR3 totals 13 residues. V was cut by 5 bases and J by 3 bases, with 10 bases left in between. The CDR3 nucleotides are TGTGCCAGCAGTAGGACGGGGCACACTGAAGCTTTCTTT. Its translation: CASSRTGHTEAFF.

CDR3 protein: CASSQGLAGTNEQFF. CDR3 DNA: TGTGCCAGCAGTCAGGGACTAGCGGGGACAAATGAGCAGTTCTTC. The chain has TRBV6-4 and TRBJ2-1, with TRBD2 identical over 13 bases. Per germline, CDR1 MRHNA and CDR2 SNTAGT. This CDR3 contains 15 residues. The V and J ends lost 5 bases and 7 bases, in that order; junction bases with no gene match: 5.

This clone was observed a single time. The gene calls are TRBV6-1 and TRBJ2-3, with TRBD2 as a possible D gene (6 bases). Germline V gene sequence: CDR1 MNHNS, CDR2 SASEGT. Trimming pared 1 base from V and 4 bases from J, leaving 12 bases between. The CDR3 is made up of 15 amino acids. The CDR3: CASSEVGWRADTQYF. The CDR3, as DNA: TGTGCCAGCAGTGAAGTGGGATGGAGGGCAGATACGCAGTATTTT.

The chain links TRBV20-1 to TRBJ2-5; D gene ambiguous. The length of the CDR3 is 12 residues. V dropped 3 bases and J dropped 1 base, with 6 bases sitting between them. Germline V gives CDR1 DFQATT, CDR2 SNEGSKA (reference sequence). CDR3 bases: TGCAGTGCTAGTCGCAGCCAAGAGACCCAGTACTTC. This codes for CSASRSQETQYF.

This clone was seen more than once but under ten times. This chain uses TRBV15 with TRBJ1-4; D not resolved. The CDR3 loop spans 14 amino acids. Germline assignment: CDR1 LNHNV and CDR2 YYDKDF (reference sequence). V lost 1 base and J lost 8, with 11 bases in between. In DNA form, the CDR3 reads TGTGCCACCAGCAGAGGCGCGGGTCCGGAAAAACTGTTTTTT. This sequence encodes CATSRGAGPEKLFF.

This clone showed up just a few times. The chain couples TRBV5-1 to TRBJ1-1; D unresolved. Trimming stripped 0 bases from V and 5 bases from J, with 11 bases between. CDR1 and CDR2 from the germline V gene are SGHRS and YFSETQ. The CDR3 sequence is 14 residues long. The CDR3 region has the DNA TGCGCCAGCAGCTTGGCCACAACCGGGACTGAAGCTTTCTTT. This encodes CASSLATTGTEAFF.

The chain has TRBV10-3 and TRBJ2-7; 7 bases align to TRBD1. The CDR3 is made up of 15 amino acids. Germline loops: CDR1 ENHRY, CDR2 SYGVKD. V shed 0 bases, J shed 6 bases, and the junction held 8 bases outside the gene matches. CDR3 coding DNA: TGTGCCATCAGTGAGTCGAACCTACAGGGGTCCGAGCAGTACGTC. Its translation: CAISESNLQGSEQYV.

The chain combines TRBV15 with TRBJ2-2; the match to TRBD1 covers 9 bases. The CDR3 runs 16 residues. The germline gives CDR1 LNHNV, CDR2 YYDKDF (reference sequence). Trimming took 3 bases from V and 4 from J; bases not matched to a gene: 6. The CDR3, as DNA: TGTGCCACCAGCAGGCCCCCGGGACAGGGCACCGGGGAGCTGTTTTTT. This codes for CATSRPPGQGTGELFF.

The V gene is TRBV7-2, the J gene TRBJ2-1; D call uncertain. Trimming pared 3 bases from V and 5 bases from J, leaving 8 bases between. CDR3 length equals 13 residues. CDR1 and CDR2 from the germline V gene are SGHTA and FQGNSA. DNA of the CDR3: TGTGCCAGCAGCTTCAATAGGGACAATGAGCAGTTCTTC. It yields the protein CASSFNRDNEQFF.

CDR3 sequence reads: CASSLGIGTGPYQPQHF. The DNA for the CDR3 is TGTGCCAGCAGCTTAGGAATCGGGACAGGGCCATATCAGCCCCAGCATTTT. The chain recombines TRBV7-8 with TRBJ1-5; 9 nucleotides match TRBD1. The CDR3 has 17 amino acids. Germline values: CDR1 SGHVS, CDR2 FQNEAQ. V was pared by 1 base and J by 5 bases, with 9 bases of the junction left unmatched.

The V gene is TRBV5-8, the J gene TRBJ2-3; no firm D call. There are 18 residues in the CDR3. The ends were cut back, 7 bases at V and 2 bases at J, with 26 bases in the middle. CDR1 is SGHTS and CDR2 is YDEGEE in the germline V gene. CDR3 sequence reads: CASPIAVAPRSYTDTQYF. The CDR3 nucleotides are TGTGCCAGCCCTATCGCGGTAGCCCCCCGCAGCTACACAGATACGCAGTATTTT.

V and J are TRBV5-1 and TRBJ1-6, with 7 bases matching TRBD1. There are 15 residues in the CDR3. The V segment lost 4 bases and the J segment 4 bases; nucleotides outside the gene matches: 5. Germline CDR1 reads SGHRS; CDR2 reads YFSETQ. The CDR3 DNA is TGCGCCAGCAGCCCTACGACAGGGTATAATTCACCCCTCCACTTT. It translates to CASSPTTGYNSPLHF.

This clone occurred a few times. V gene TRBV5-4 combines with J gene TRBJ1-2, with D possibly matching TRBD1 (5 bases). Germline V gives CDR1 SGHNT, CDR2 YYREEE (reference sequence). V lost 0 bases, J lost 4 bases, and 10 bases lay in between. This CDR3 is built from 14 residues. For the CDR3, the DNA is TGTGCCAGCAGCTTGGGGGCGGGGGTCTATGGCTACACCTTC. Its translation: CASSLGAGVYGYTF.

The sample holds one count of this clone. The chain links TRBV5-1 to TRBJ2-7, with D unresolved. V lost 0 bases and J 5 bases, leaving 15 bases between the germline ends. Germline assignment: CDR1 SGHRS and CDR2 YFSETQ. The CDR3 loop spans 15 amino acids. The CDR3 reads CASSLGHLSRDEQYV. Here the CDR3 DNA reads TGCGCCAGCAGCTTGGGACACCTCTCTAGAGACGAGCAGTACGTC.

The rearrangement links TRBV18 to TRBJ2-5, with a weak D call TRBD1 (6 bases). The CDR3 extends over 13 amino acids. CDR1 and CDR2 from the germline V gene are KGHSH and LQKENI. Trimming left V 4 bases short and J 5 bases short, with 11 bases between. As DNA, the CDR3 is TGTGCCAGCTCACTCGGGCAGGGGGAGACCCAGTACTTC. Amino acid sequence: CASSLGQGETQYF.